This T cell receptor beta chain was retrieved from a study of technical replicates of blood from a handful of donors. Method: immunoSEQ multiplex PCR; TCRdb's copy keeps in-frame clones and lacks some. Altogether approximately 87,000 clones are present, about 90% being singletons, with the ten largest covering 0.3% to 0.5%. V lost 1 base to trimming and J lost 3 bases, with 12 bases between them. The CDR3 consists of 15 residues. Germline CDR1 is MNHNY and CDR2 is SVGAGI (reference sequence). This clone was seen only once. The J gene is TRBJ1-1, the V gene TRBV6-6; the D gene is possibly TRBD1 (6 bases). The TCR originated in a human donor in good health. Some clones in this sample may be carry-over from other donors' samples. Sequenced: T cells isolated from PBMCs. CDR3 sequence (DNA): TGTGCCAGCAGTTACTTGGGACATCCGGACACTGAAGCTTTCTTT. It translates to CASSYLGHPDTEAFF.